A single sample gave rise to the 24 T cell receptor beta chains below, sequenced in a study of Ad26.COV2.S vaccination and SARS-CoV-2 variants. Measured with immunoSEQ multiplex PCR; TCRdb has only the in-frame clones, and not every one. Among around 370,000 clones, about 91% were seen once, and the ten largest hold 3.5% to 4.5%. Sequencing was performed on peripheral blood, taken after recovery from COVID-19. The receptors come from a human donor who had recovered from COVID-19.

The V and J genes are TRBV6-5 and TRBJ2-7, with 7 bases matching TRBD2. The V gene's germline CDR1 is MNHEY and CDR2 SVGAGI. The trim removed 6 bases at V and 8 bases at J, leaving 16 bases unmatched. The CDR3 is 15 amino acids. The CDR3 loop is CASRSGTTHLGKQYF. DNA of the CDR3: TGTGCCAGCAGGTCCGGGACTACCCACCTCGGGAAGCAGTACTTC.

This chain connects TRBV27 to TRBJ2-7; weak D call: TRBD1 (6 bases). The CDR3 loop spans 17 amino acids. Trimming left V 1 base short and J 5 bases short, with 21 bases between. Germline V gives CDR1 MNHEY, CDR2 SMNVEV (reference sequence). The CDR3 coding sequence is TGTGCCAGCAGTTTATATCAAGACAGGAGACGGGCCCACGAGCAGTACTTC. Protein sequence: CASSLYQDRRRAHEQYF.

The chain recombines TRBV3-1 (or the pseudogene TRBV3-2) with TRBJ2-4; no definite D call. CDR3 length: 16 amino acids. The V end lost 0 bases, the J end lost 0 bases, and 9 bases lay between the germline ends. Germline CDR1 and CDR2: LGHDT and YNNKEL (reference sequence). The CDR3 bases are TGTGCCAGCAGCCAAGAAGTGCGACTAGCCAAAAACATTCAGTACTTC. Translated, it gives CASSQEVRLAKNIQYF.

The V gene is TRBV11-2, the J gene TRBJ2-7; D perhaps matches TRBD1 (6 bases). Germline assignment: CDR1 SGHAT and CDR2 FQNNGV. This CDR3 contains 15 residues. Trimming shortened V by 5 bases and J by 0 bases, and 14 bases separated the two germline ends. CDR3 sequence: CASSRTGQGSYEQYF. As DNA, the CDR3 is TGTGCCAGCAGCCGAACGGGACAAGGCTCCTACGAGCAGTACTTC. Drawing the rest from reference TRBV11-2 and TRBJ2-7, the complete variable domain is EAGVAQSPRYKIIEKRQSVAFWCNPISGHATLYWYQQILGQGPKLLIQFQNNGVVDDSQLPKDRFSAERLKGVDSTLKIQPAKLEDSAVYLCASSRTGQGSYEQYFGPGTRLTVT.

This rearrangement joins TRBV4-3 to TRBJ1-2, with 7 bases that match TRBD1. Per germline, CDR1 LGHNA and CDR2 YSLEER. The J segment lost 8 bases and the V segment lost 1 base, leaving 10 bases of the junction unmatched. The CDR3 is made up of 15 amino acids. CDR3 coding DNA: TGCGCCAGCAGCCAAGTGAACAGGGGTGACCAAGGCTACACCTTC. This encodes CASSQVNRGDQGYTF.

This rearrangement joins TRBV6-1 to TRBJ1-3; weak D call: TRBD1 (6 bases). The CDR3 consists of 14 residues. The germline V and J ends were trimmed by 0 bases and 7 bases, with 10 bases remaining between them. CDR1 and CDR2 (germline): MNHNS, SASEGT. The CDR3 reads CASSEASRGNTIYF. The CDR3 nucleotides are TGTGCCAGCAGTGAAGCGTCCAGGGGCAACACCATATATTTT.

The chain joins TRBV5-5 to TRBJ2-7; D not certain. The V end lost 4 bases, the J end lost 3 bases, and 20 bases lay between the germline ends. CDR1 and CDR2 from the germline V gene are SGHKS and YYEKEE (reference sequence). The CDR3 loop spans 16 amino acids. The CDR3 region is CASSRIDTSLFYEQYF. The CDR3 nucleotides read TGTGCCAGCAGCCGGATAGACACCTCCCTCTTCTACGAGCAGTACTTC.

This clone was observed a handful of times. The V gene is TRBV19, the J gene TRBJ1-5; D is unresolved. The germline V gene encodes CDR1 LNHDA and CDR2 SQIVND (reference sequence). V lost 7 bases and J lost 2, with 15 bases in between. The CDR3 is made up of 15 amino acids. The CDR3, as DNA: TGTGCCAGTAATCGAGGAGGGAACGGCAATCAGCCCCAGCATTTT. It specifies CASNRGGNGNQPQHF.

This chain joins TRBV15 and TRBJ1-4; 11 bases are a match to TRBD1. CDR1 is LNHNV and CDR2 is YYDKDF in the germline V gene (reference sequence). Unmatched junction bases numbered 4, after V lost 0 bases and J lost 4 bases. The CDR3 contains 17 residues. CDR3 sequence (DNA): TGTGCCACCAGCAGAGACGGGACAGGGGGAGTTAATGAAAAACTGTTTTTT. This codes for CATSRDGTGGVNEKLFF.

J is TRBJ1-5 and V is TRBV12-5; the D is unclear. The CDR3 length is 13 residues. Germline V lookup: CDR1 LGHNT, CDR2 FRNRAP. Trimming pared 1 base from V and 1 base from J, leaving 2 bases between. CDR3 nucleotide sequence: TGTGCTAGTGGTTTGGACAGCAATCAGCCCCAGCATTTT. Translating it yields CASGLDSNQPQHF.

The rearrangement joins TRBV7-9 to TRBJ2-7, with D unclear. This CDR3 has 12 amino acids. Germline loops: CDR1 SEHNR, CDR2 FQNEAQ (reference sequence). The V end lost 0 bases, the J end lost 2 bases, and 2 bases lay between the germline ends. CDR3 sequence reads: CASSLAPYEQYF. In nucleotides, the CDR3 is TGTGCCAGCAGCTTAGCTCCCTACGAGCAGTACTTC.

The chain links TRBV4-1 to TRBJ2-7, with D maybe TRBD2 (7 bases). The V end was cut by 0 bases, the J end by 1 base, with 19 bases between. Germline V gene data show CDR1 as MGHRA and CDR2 as YSYEKL. CDR3 length: 18 amino acids. The CDR3 spells CASSQDIAGATISYEQYF. The CDR3 region has the DNA TGCGCCAGCAGCCAAGATATCGCGGGGGCGACTATATCCTACGAGCAGTACTTC.

CDR3 nucleotides: TGTGCCAGCAGCTTGGGCGGGACGCCCTACTACATTCAGTACTTC. Residues: CASSLGGTPYYIQYF. This chain uses TRBV5-6 with TRBJ2-4; a weak D match, TRBD2 (6 bases). Germline V CDR1 and CDR2: SGHDT, YYEEEE. The V and J ends lost 0 bases and 8 bases respectively, with 15 bases between them. This CDR3 region has 15 residues. Together with reference TRBV5-6 and TRBJ2-4, the CDR3 gives the full variable domain: DAGVTQSPTHLIKTRGQQVTLRCSPKSGHDTVSWYQQALGQGPQFIFQYYEEEERQRGNFPDRFSGHQFPNYSSELNVNALLLGDSALYLCASSLGGTPYYIQYFGAGTRLSVL.

This clone was counted between two and nine times. The J gene is TRBJ2-7, the V gene TRBV18; D may be TRBD1 (5 bases). Germline CDR1 KGHSH, CDR2 LQKENI. V was trimmed by 5 bases and J by 1 base, leaving 18 bases between them. The CDR3 length is 16 residues. DNA of the CDR3: TGTGCCAGCTCAGATCAGGGTTTTTCCGGGTCCTACGAGCAGTACTTC. Translation gives CASSDQGFSGSYEQYF.

The genes are TRBV7-2 and TRBJ1-2, with D tentatively TRBD1 (6 bases). Germline lookup yields CDR1 SGHTA and CDR2 FQGNSA. The CDR3 loop spans 14 amino acids. V was pared by 0 bases and J by 6 bases, with 11 bases between. In nucleotides, the CDR3 is TGTGCCAGCAGCTTAGCTGGGGGCGTCGATGGCTACACCTTC. It encodes CASSLAGGVDGYTF.

The rearrangement uses TRBV6-5 and TRBJ2-2, with 7 bases that match TRBD1. From germline, CDR1 is MNHEY and CDR2 SVGAGI. The CDR3 totals 16 residues. V shed 0 bases, J shed 6 bases, and the junction held 7 bases outside the gene matches. Here the CDR3 DNA reads TGTGCCAGCAGTTACTCGCTCTCAGGGGGATCCGGGGAGCTGTTTTTT. It yields the protein CASSYSLSGGSGELFF.

V gene TRBV6-2 or TRBV6-3 combines with J gene TRBJ1-5, with D possibly TRBD1 on 6 matching bases. The V and J ends lost 4 bases and 3 bases respectively, with 16 bases between them. The CDR3 covers 16 residues. Looked up from germline, CDR1 is MNHEY and CDR2 is SVGEGT. The DNA of the CDR3 is TGTGCCAGCAGTTTGGGGATCCGGGACACCAATCAGCCCCAGCATTTT. It codes for CASSLGIRDTNQPQHF.

In regard to this clone: At one end the junction does not follow the germline gene, possibly because of a read error. The chain has TRBV27 and TRBJ2-7; D gene unclear. Germline V gene lookup returns CDR1 MNHEY and CDR2 SMNVEV (reference sequence). CDR3 length: 14 amino acids. In DNA form, the CDR3 reads TGTGCCAGCAGTTCGCCGGGTCTATCCTCCGAGCAGTACTTC. It encodes CASSSPGLSSEQYF.

This sequence joins TRBV6-6 and TRBJ1-2, with 11 bases aligning to TRBD1. Germline assignment: CDR1 MNHNY and CDR2 SVGAGI (reference sequence). The CDR3 loop spans 14 amino acids. With V trimmed by 6 bases and J by 5 bases, 5 bases remained unmatched. The CDR3 DNA is TGTGCCAGCAGGCCTGGGACAGGGGGTTATGGCTACACCTTC. Translated, it gives CASRPGTGGYGYTF.

The V gene is TRBV2, the J gene TRBJ1-4; 7 bases agree with TRBD1. The CDR3 extends over 13 amino acids. Trimming cost V 8 bases and J 7 bases; bases outside gene matches: 7. Germline V gives CDR1 SNHLY, CDR2 FYNNEI. DNA for the CDR3: TGTGCCAGCCGGGACAGAGATCTTGAAAAACTGTTTTTT. It encodes CASRDRDLEKLFF.

The J gene is TRBJ1-2, the V gene TRBV10-3; no reliable D call. Per germline, CDR1 ENHRY and CDR2 SYGVKD. V lost 0 bases and J lost 5, with 7 bases in between. The CDR3 runs to 13 residues. The CDR3 loop reads CAISESHNYGYTF. Here the CDR3 DNA reads TGTGCCATCAGTGAGTCGCACAATTATGGCTACACCTTC.

The chain uses TRBV19 and TRBJ1-5; unclear D gene. Trimming cost V 8 bases and J 4 bases, with 18 bases left between them. Germline CDR1 reads LNHDA; CDR2 reads SQIVND (reference sequence). There are 15 residues in the CDR3. The CDR3 DNA follows: TGTGCCAGTTCCTCCCAGGCCGGAGAGAATCAGCCCCAGCATTTT. Translated, it gives CASSSQAGENQPQHF.

This clone was detected only once. This chain joins TRBV4-1 and TRBJ1-1, with TRBD1 identical over 7 bases. J lost 1 base, V lost 4 bases, and 6 bases had no gene match. The germline gives CDR1 MGHRA, CDR2 YSYEKL. The CDR3 length is 15 residues. The CDR3 reads CASSLRGEKNTEAFF. DNA for the CDR3: TGCGCCAGCAGCCTCAGGGGGGAGAAGAACACTGAAGCTTTCTTT.

As DNA, the CDR3 is TGTGCCAGTAGTATAACAGGGGGCGGGTCACCCCTCCACTTT. Translation gives CASSITGGGSPLHF. The rearrangement joins TRBV19 to TRBJ1-6; 9 bases line up with TRBD1. V shed 2 bases, J shed 10 bases, and the junction held 3 bases outside the gene matches. There are 14 residues in the CDR3. The germline V gene encodes CDR1 LNHDA and CDR2 SQIVND (reference sequence).